What follows are 21 T cell receptor beta chains derived from one specimen sequenced in a study of identical twins listed by TCRdb under 2016. The method was 5' RACE. TCRdb lists the instrument as Illumina HiSeq 2000. TCRdb took the public reads, trimmed them with fastp at Q25, ran MiXCR for clone calling and kept in-frame beta chains. Each entry merges the rows of one CDR3 protein and shows their most common DNA and genes. Within this sample are roughly 1,500,000 distinct CDR3 sequences, with 32% of them counted one time only. The ten top clones hold about 0.3% of the sample. What was sequenced was cord blood. These receptors came from a newborn girl in good health.

This clonotype was counted a single time. This could be a read error, since a much larger clone is one nucleotide away. The chain recombines TRBV20-1 with TRBJ2-7; tentatively, D is TRBD2 (6 bases). From germline, CDR1 is DFQATT and CDR2 SNEGSKA (reference sequence). CDR3 length: 12 amino acids. The CDR3 loop is CSSRDFSYEQYF. In nucleotides, the CDR3 is TGCAGTTCTAGGGACTTCTCCTACGAGCAGTACTTC.

The rearrangement uses TRBV20-1 and TRBJ2-3; D uncertain. CDR1 is DFQATT and CDR2 is SNEGSKA in the germline V gene (reference sequence). Trimming pared 3 bases from V and 2 bases from J, leaving 9 bases between. This CDR3 comprises 13 residues. The CDR3 DNA reads TGCAGTGCTAGGGGCCTCCCCACAGATACGCAGTATTTT. It encodes CSARGLPTDTQYF.

V is TRBV7-8 and J is TRBJ2-7; 11 nucleotides align to TRBD2. The V and J ends lost 8 bases and 3 bases, in that order; junction bases with no gene match: 12. The CDR3 covers 16 residues. The V gene's germline CDR1 is SGHVS and CDR2 FQNEAQ. CDR3 sequence: CASAGSGRAGFYEQYF. CDR3 DNA: TGTGCCAGCGCCGGTAGCGGGAGGGCAGGGTTCTACGAGCAGTACTTC.

This chain connects TRBV20-1 to TRBJ2-5; D uncertain. The germline V gene has CDR1 DFQATT and CDR2 SNEGSKA (reference sequence). This CDR3 contains 11 residues. V shed 7 bases and J shed 5 bases, with 11 bases lying between them. CDR3 sequence: CSVRPGETQYF. CDR3 nucleotide sequence: TGCAGTGTCCGTCCGGGTGAGACCCAGTACTTC.

The gene calls are TRBV20-1 and TRBJ2-7; 14 bases align to TRBD2. J was trimmed by 7 bases and V by 6 bases; bases with no gene match: 11. Germline CDR1 is DFQATT and CDR2 is SNEGSKA (reference sequence). This CDR3 is 15 amino acids long. The CDR3 sequence is CSATTSGGAYNEQYF. DNA for the CDR3: TGCAGTGCAACGACTAGCGGGGGGGCTTACAATGAGCAGTACTTC.

This clonotype was detected a few times. The J gene is TRBJ2-7, the V gene TRBV5-1, with D perhaps being TRBD1 or TRBD2 (5 bases each). Deletions cut 4 bases from V and 2 bases from J, with 10 bases between. Germline V CDR1 and CDR2: SGHRS, YFSETQ. The CDR3 is 13 residues long. CDR3 bases: TGCGCCAGCAGCAAGGGACCCCCCTACGAGCAGTACTTC. It specifies CASSKGPPYEQYF.

This sequence joins TRBV18 and TRBJ2-7; tentative D call: TRBD1 (6 bases). TRBJ2-5 explains the end of the DNA better; the J call may be wrong. CDR3 length: 14 amino acids. Germline V lookup: CDR1 KGHSH, CDR2 LQKENI. CDR3 residues: CASSPRTEQETQYF. The CDR3 DNA follows: TGTGCCAGCTCACCTCGGACAGAGCAAGAGACCCAGTACTTC.

The chain uses TRBV18 and TRBJ2-5; 7 bases fit TRBD1. J gave up 11 bases and V 1 base, and 4 bases lay outside the gene matches. Germline loops: CDR1 KGHSH, CDR2 LQKENI. The CDR3 contains 12 residues. The CDR3 nucleotides are TGTGCCAGCTCACCACTCGGACAGGAGCAGTACTTC. It is translated as CASSPLGQEQYF.

The chain carries TRBV12-3 or TRBV12-4 and TRBJ2-1, with 7 bases identical to TRBD2. The CDR3 totals 15 residues. V gave up 7 bases and J gave up 4 bases; unmatched junction bases: 10. Here the CDR3 reads CASIARLATYNEQFF. CDR3 in DNA: TGTGCCAGCATTGCCCGACTAGCTACTTACAATGAGCAGTTCTTC.

The V gene is TRBV7-6, the J gene TRBJ2-3, with a weak D call TRBD2 (5 bases). This CDR3 has 16 amino acids. Germline V gene lookup returns CDR1 SGHVS and CDR2 FNYEAQ. V gave up 2 bases and J gave up 0 bases, with 12 bases separating them. CDR3 DNA: TGTGCCAGCAGCTTATCGCCCCGGACTAGCACAGATACGCAGTATTTT. Its protein product is CASSLSPRTSTDTQYF.

The genes are TRBV27 and TRBJ1-4; possible D gene TRBD1, 5 bases. There are 14 residues in the CDR3. V was cut by 1 base and J by 8 bases, with 11 bases left in between. Per the germline V gene, CDR1 is MNHEY and CDR2 is SMNVEV (reference sequence). The CDR3 loop is CASSLLGGREKLFF. CDR3 sequence (DNA): TGTGCCAGCAGTTTATTGGGGGGGAGAGAAAAACTGTTTTTT.

Worth noting for this clonotype: This sequence may be a read error, since a much larger clone differs from it by one base. The V call is TRBV6-1, the J call TRBJ2-5; D possibly corresponds to TRBD2 (6 bases). CDR3 length: 15 amino acids. Germline V lookup: CDR1 MNHNS, CDR2 SASEGT. V lost 1 base to trimming and J lost 11 bases, with 20 bases between them. CDR3 coding DNA: TGTGCCAGCAGTGAAGGGTCGCGCCAGCCGGGGGAGCAGTACTTC. This gives the protein CASSEGSRQPGEQYF.

The table lists this clonotype with a few counts. The chain recombines TRBV10-3 with TRBJ2-1; D is undetermined. V shed 4 bases and J shed 9 bases, with 13 bases lying between them. CDR3 size: 13 residues. Germline V gene sequence: CDR1 ENHRY, CDR2 SYGVKD. The CDR3 region has the DNA TGTGCCATCAGTGTGGGCGTGGAAGGTGAGCAGTTCTTC. This translates into CAISVGVEGEQFF.

V gene TRBV29-1 combines with J gene TRBJ1-1, with D possibly matching TRBD1 (5 bases). The CDR3 is 12 amino acids. Germline lookup yields CDR1 SQVTM and CDR2 ANQGSEA. Trimming left V 7 bases short and J 5 bases short, with 14 bases between. The CDR3 region is CSGLRGRTEAFF. CDR3 coding DNA: TGCAGCGGCCTTCGGGGACGGACTGAAGCTTTCTTT.

The rearrangement links TRBV12-3 or TRBV12-4 to TRBJ2-7; D perhaps matches TRBD2 (5 bases). Trimming stripped 6 bases from V and 3 bases from J, with 15 bases between. There are 14 residues in the CDR3. The CDR3 sequence: CASSMDLRDYEQYF. The CDR3, as DNA: TGTGCCAGCAGCATGGATCTCCGGGACTACGAGCAGTACTTC.

The chain employs TRBV6-2 or TRBV6-3 and TRBJ1-2, with TRBD1 identical over 8 bases. The length of the CDR3 is 13 residues. The V gene's germline CDR1 is MNHEY and CDR2 SVGEGT. Trimming cost V 8 bases and J 4 bases; bases outside gene matches: 6. CDR3 sequence: CASGTRGPYGYTF. The CDR3 DNA sequence: TGTGCCAGCGGTACCAGGGGGCCCTATGGCTACACCTTC.

V gene TRBV20-1 combines with J gene TRBJ2-2; perhaps TRBD2 as D (6 bases). The germline CDR1 and CDR2 sequences are DFQATT and SNEGSKA (reference sequence). This CDR3 region has 13 residues. V was pared by 3 bases and J by 4 bases, with 9 bases between. CDR3 DNA sequence: TGCAGTGCTAGTCTAGCGCCCACCGGGGAGCTGTTTTTT. Amino acids: CSASLAPTGELFF.

The chain is built from TRBV20-1 and TRBJ1-1; 10 bases match TRBD1. CDR1 is DFQATT, CDR2 SNEGSKA, per germline (reference sequence). This CDR3 has 11 residues. V lost 5 bases and J lost 10; bases outside the gene matches: 4. This CDR3 is CSAFRTGGAFF. The DNA for the CDR3 is TGCAGTGCTTTCCGGACAGGGGGAGCTTTCTTT.

This chain uses TRBV4-2 with TRBJ1-4, with D maybe TRBD1 (6 bases). The germline V gene has CDR1 LGHNA and CDR2 YNFKEQ. This CDR3 region has 16 residues. V dropped 0 bases and J dropped 7 bases, with 15 bases sitting between them. CDR3 in amino acids: CASSQEEEQGREKLFF. The CDR3 DNA sequence: TGTGCCAGCAGCCAAGAAGAGGAACAGGGACGTGAAAAACTGTTTTTT.

The V call is TRBV4-1, the J call TRBJ1-6; no definite D call. The germline V gene has CDR1 MGHRA and CDR2 YSYEKL. V shed 1 base and J shed 10 bases, with 11 bases lying between them. The CDR3 contains 14 residues. This chain's CDR3 is CASSQVGLGSPLHF. The CDR3, as DNA: TGCGCCAGCAGCCAAGTAGGCCTTGGGTCACCCCTCCACTTT.

This clonotype was counted only a few times. The rearrangement links TRBV4-2 to TRBJ2-1; TRBD2 agrees at 15 bases. Trimming took 4 bases from V and 5 from J; bases not matched to a gene: 9. CDR3 length: 18 residues. Germline lookup yields CDR1 LGHNA and CDR2 YNFKEQ. The CDR3 spells CASSLWTSGGAVDNEQFF. The CDR3 coding sequence is TGTGCCAGCAGCCTGTGGACTAGCGGGGGGGCCGTCGACAATGAGCAGTTCTTC.